The subject of this entry is one TCR beta chain. The data are from a study of naive and memory T cell subsets. Germline V gene data show CDR1 as GTSNPN and CDR2 as SVGIG (reference sequence). This CDR3 has 13 amino acids. The germline V and J ends were trimmed by 2 bases and 6 bases, with 13 bases remaining between them. The beta constant-region primer was an equimolar mix of two oligonucleotides covering TRBC1 and TRBC2. A single record per CDR3 protein comes from TCRdb applying MiXCR to the UMI-ligation and nested PCR reads. In the table there are 75,000 to 85,000 distinct CDR3 sequences, around 13% of which are singletons.

The receptor comes from a human donor in good health. The chain is built from TRBV30 and TRBJ1-2; D possibly corresponds to TRBD1 (6 bases). Specimen: central memory CD4+ T cells from blood. The CDR3 nucleotides are TGTGCCTGGAGTTCCGGGAACAGGGATGGCTACACCTTC. Translation: CAWSSGNRDGYTF.